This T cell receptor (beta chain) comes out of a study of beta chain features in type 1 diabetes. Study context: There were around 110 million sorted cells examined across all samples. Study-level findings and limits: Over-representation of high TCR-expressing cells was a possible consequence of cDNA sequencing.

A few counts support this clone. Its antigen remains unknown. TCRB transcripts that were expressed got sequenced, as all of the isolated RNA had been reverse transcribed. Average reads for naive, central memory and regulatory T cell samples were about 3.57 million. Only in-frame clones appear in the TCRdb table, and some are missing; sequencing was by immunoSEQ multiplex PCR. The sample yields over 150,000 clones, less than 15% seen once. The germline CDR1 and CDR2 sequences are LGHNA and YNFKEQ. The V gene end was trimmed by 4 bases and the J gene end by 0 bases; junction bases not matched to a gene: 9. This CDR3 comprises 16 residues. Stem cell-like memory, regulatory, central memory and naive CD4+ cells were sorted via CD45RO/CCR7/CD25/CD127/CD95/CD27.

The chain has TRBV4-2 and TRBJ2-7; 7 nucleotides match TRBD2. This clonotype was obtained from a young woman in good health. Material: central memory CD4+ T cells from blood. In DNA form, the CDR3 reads TGTGCCAGCAGCCCGATGGGCCAGCGGGGCTCCTACGAGCAGTACTTC. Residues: CASSPMGQRGSYEQYF.